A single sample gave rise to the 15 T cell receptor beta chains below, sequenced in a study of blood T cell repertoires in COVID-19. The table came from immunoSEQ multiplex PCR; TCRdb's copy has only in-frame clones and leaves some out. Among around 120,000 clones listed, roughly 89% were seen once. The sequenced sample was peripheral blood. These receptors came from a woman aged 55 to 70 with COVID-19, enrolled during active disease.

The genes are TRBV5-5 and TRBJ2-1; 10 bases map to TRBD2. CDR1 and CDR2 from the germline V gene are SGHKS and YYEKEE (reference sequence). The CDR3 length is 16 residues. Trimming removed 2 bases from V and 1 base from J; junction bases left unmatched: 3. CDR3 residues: CASSFERGGSYNEQFF. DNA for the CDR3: TGTGCCAGCAGCTTCGAGCGGGGGGGATCCTACAATGAGCAGTTCTTC.

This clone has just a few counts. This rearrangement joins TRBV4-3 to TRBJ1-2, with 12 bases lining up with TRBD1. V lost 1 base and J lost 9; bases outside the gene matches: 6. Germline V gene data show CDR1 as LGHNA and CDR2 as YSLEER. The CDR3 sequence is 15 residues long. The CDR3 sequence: CASSQAGDRGRSYTF. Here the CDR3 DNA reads TGCGCCAGCAGCCAAGCCGGGGACAGGGGGCGAAGCTACACCTTC.

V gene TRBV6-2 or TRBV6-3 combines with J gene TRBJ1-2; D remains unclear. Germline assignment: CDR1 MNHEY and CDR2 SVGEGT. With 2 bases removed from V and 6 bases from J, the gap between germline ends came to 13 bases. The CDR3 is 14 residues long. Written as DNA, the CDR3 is TGTGCCAGCAGTTACGAGAAATTCGGTCATGGCTACACCTTC. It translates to CASSYEKFGHGYTF.

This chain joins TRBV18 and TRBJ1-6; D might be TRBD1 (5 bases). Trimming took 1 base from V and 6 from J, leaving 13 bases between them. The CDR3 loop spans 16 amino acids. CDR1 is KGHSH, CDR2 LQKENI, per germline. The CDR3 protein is CASSPQTGLSNSPLHF. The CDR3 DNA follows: TGTGCCAGCTCACCACAAACAGGCTTGAGTAATTCACCCCTCCACTTT.

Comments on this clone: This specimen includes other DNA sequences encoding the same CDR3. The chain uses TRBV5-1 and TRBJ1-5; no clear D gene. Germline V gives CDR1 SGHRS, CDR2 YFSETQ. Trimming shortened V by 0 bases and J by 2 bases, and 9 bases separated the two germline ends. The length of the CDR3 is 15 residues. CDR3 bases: TGCGCCAGCAGCTTGGTCCCGGGAGGCAATCAGCCCCAGCATTTT. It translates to CASSLVPGGNQPQHF.

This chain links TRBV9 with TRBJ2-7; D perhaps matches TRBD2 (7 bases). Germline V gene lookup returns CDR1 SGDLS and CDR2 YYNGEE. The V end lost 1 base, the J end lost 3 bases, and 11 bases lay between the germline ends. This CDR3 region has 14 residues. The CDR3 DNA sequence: TGTGCCAGCAGCGTATCCGGGGGGCGCTACGAGCAGTACTTC. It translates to CASSVSGGRYEQYF.

This CDR3 reads CASSQATGVSPLHF. CDR3 nucleotide sequence: TGTGCCAGCAGCCAAGCCACGGGGGTCTCACCCCTCCACTTT. J is TRBJ1-6 and V is TRBV14; possibly TRBD1 for D (5 bases). Trimming removed 1 base at V and 10 bases at J, with 11 bases between. Germline V gives CDR1 SGHDN, CDR2 FVKESK. The CDR3 consists of 14 residues.

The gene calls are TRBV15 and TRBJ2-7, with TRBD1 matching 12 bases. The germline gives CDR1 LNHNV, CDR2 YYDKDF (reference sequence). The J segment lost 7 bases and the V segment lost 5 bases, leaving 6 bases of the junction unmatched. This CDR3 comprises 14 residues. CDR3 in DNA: TGTGCCACCAGCGGGGACAGGGGGCAAGGGGAGCAGTACTTC. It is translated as CATSGDRGQGEQYF.

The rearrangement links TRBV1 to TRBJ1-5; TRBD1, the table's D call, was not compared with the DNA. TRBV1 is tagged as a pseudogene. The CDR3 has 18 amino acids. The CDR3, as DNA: TGCACCAGCAGCCAACCTCGAAAGCGGGACAGGGTTCTTCAGCCCCAGCATTTT. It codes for CTSSQPRKRDRVLQPQHF.

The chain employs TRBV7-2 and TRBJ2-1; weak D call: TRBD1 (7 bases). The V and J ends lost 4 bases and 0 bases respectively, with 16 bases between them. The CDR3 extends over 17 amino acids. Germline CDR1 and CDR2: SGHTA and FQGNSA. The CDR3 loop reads CASSSQGGLSSYNEQFF. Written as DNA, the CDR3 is TGTGCCAGCAGCTCCCAGGGGGGATTAAGCTCCTACAATGAGCAGTTCTTC.

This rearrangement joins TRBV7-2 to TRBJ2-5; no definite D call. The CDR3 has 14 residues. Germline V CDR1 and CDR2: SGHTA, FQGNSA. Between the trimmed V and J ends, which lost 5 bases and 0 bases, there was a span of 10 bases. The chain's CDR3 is CASSPGLNQETQYF. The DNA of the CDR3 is TGTGCCAGCAGCCCCGGGTTAAACCAAGAGACCCAGTACTTC.

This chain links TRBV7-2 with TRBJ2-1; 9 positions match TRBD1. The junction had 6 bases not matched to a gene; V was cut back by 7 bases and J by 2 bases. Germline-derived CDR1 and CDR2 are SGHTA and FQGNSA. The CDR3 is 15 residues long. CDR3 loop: CASNPNRGPYNEQFF. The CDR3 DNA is TGTGCCAGCAACCCGAACAGGGGGCCCTACAATGAGCAGTTCTTC.

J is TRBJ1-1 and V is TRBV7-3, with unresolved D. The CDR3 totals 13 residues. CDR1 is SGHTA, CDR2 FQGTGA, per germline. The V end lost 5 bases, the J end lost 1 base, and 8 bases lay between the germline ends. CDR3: CASSLHRNTEAFF. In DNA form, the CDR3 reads TGTGCCAGCAGCCTCCACAGGAACACTGAAGCTTTCTTT.

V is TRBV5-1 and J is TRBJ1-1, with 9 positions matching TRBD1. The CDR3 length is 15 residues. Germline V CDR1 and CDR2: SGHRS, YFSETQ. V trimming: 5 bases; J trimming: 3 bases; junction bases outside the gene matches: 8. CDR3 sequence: CASRYNDRGDTEAFF. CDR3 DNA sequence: TGCGCCAGCAGGTATAATGACAGGGGGGACACTGAAGCTTTCTTT.

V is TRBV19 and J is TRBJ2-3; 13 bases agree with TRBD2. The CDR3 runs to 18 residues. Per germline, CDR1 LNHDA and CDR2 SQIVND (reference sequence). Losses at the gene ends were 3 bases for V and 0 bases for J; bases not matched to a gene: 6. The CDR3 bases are TGTGCCAGTAGTATGGGGACTAGCGGGGCCTGGAGCACAGATACGCAGTATTTT. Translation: CASSMGTSGAWSTDTQYF.